This T cell receptor (beta chain) was sequenced in a study of blood T cell repertoires in COVID-19. Whole-study context: Samples representing acute and convalescent COVID-19 were sourced from the United States, Italy and Spain.

Germline CDR1 is MGHDK and CDR2 is SYGVNS. The CDR3 is made up of 16 amino acids. Trimming cost V 1 base and J 0 bases, with 13 bases left between them. Clones were sequenced by immunoSEQ multiplex PCR, and TCRdb holds only the in-frame ones, with some missing. Of 150,000 to 200,000 clones in the sample, 82% were seen once. Adults between roughly 18 and 89 years of age took part from under 25 US areas. The receptor comes from a man aged 50 or older who had recovered from COVID-19. The rearrangement uses TRBV25-1 and TRBJ2-7, with D possibly being TRBD1 (5 bases). The sample was PBMCs or T cells enriched from blood (not recorded which). The CDR3 sequence is CASSESRTKSSYEQYF. The CDR3 DNA reads as TGTGCCAGCAGTGAATCTCGGACAAAGAGCTCCTACGAGCAGTACTTC.